The 4 T cell receptor beta chains below come from one sample, sequenced in a study of blood T cell repertoires in COVID-19. The table came from immunoSEQ multiplex PCR; TCRdb's copy has only in-frame clones and leaves some out. Found here are some 74,000 clones, roughly three quarters of them singletons; the top ten hold around a tenth. What was sequenced was peripheral blood. These receptors came from a woman between 50 and 59 years old with acute or convalescent COVID-19.

This chain links TRBV2 with TRBJ1-2; TRBD1 matches 9 bases. This CDR3 is built from 13 residues. The V segment lost 6 bases and the J segment 8 bases; nucleotides outside the gene matches: 7. Germline loops: CDR1 SNHLY, CDR2 FYNNEI. CDR3 in amino acids: CASRGQGRRGYTF. The CDR3 nucleotides read TGTGCCAGCAGGGGACAGGGCCGGAGGGGCTACACCTTC.

The genes are TRBV7-2 and TRBJ2-5; D call uncertain. Trimming removed 3 bases at V and 5 bases at J, with 10 bases between. CDR3 length equals 13 residues. The V gene's germline CDR1 is SGHTA and CDR2 FQGNSA. For the CDR3, the DNA is TGTGCCAGCAGCTTCGGGTTTATGGAGACCCAGTACTTC. Its protein product is CASSFGFMETQYF.

The chain links TRBV7-3 to TRBJ2-1; no clear D gene. This CDR3 region has 13 residues. Germline V gene data show CDR1 as SGHTA and CDR2 as FQGTGA. V was shortened by 2 bases and J by 5 bases, with 7 bases between the two germline ends. CDR3 residues: CASSLSLNNEQFF. The CDR3 nucleotides are TGTGCCAGCAGCTTATCCCTAAACAATGAGCAGTTCTTC.

The chain couples TRBV19 to TRBJ1-5, with D tentatively TRBD1 (6 bases). Looked up from germline, CDR1 is LNHDA and CDR2 is SQIVND (reference sequence). Trimming took 2 bases from V and 6 from J, leaving 11 bases between them. The CDR3 totals 14 residues. In DNA form, the CDR3 reads TGTGCCAGTAGTATACCAGGGGCGGGTCAGCCCCAGCATTTT. Translated: CASSIPGAGQPQHF.